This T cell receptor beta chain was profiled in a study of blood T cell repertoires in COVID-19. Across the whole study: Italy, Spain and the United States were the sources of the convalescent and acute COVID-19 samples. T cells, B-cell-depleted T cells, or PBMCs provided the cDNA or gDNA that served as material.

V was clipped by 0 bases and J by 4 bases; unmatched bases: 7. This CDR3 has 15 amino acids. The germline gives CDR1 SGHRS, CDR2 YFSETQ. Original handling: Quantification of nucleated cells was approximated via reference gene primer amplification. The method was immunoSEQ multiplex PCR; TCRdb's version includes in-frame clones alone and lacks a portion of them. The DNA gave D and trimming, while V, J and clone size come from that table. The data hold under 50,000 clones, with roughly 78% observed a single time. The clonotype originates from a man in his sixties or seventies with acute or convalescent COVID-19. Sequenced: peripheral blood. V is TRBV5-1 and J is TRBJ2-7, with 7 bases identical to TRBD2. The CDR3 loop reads CASSLGGRALYEQYF. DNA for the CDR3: TGCGCCAGCAGCTTGGGTGGGAGGGCCCTATACGAGCAGTACTTC.